Reported below is one TCR beta chain. This specimen comes from a study of blood T cell repertoires in COVID-19. The CDR3 is made up of 14 amino acids. V was pared by 3 bases and J by 8 bases, with 3 bases of the junction left unmatched. From germline, CDR1 is KGHSH and CDR2 LQKENI. Produced via immunoSEQ multiplex PCR; TCRdb's table is partial and in-frame only. The sample shows around 97,000 clones, just under 85% of them seen only once. Sequenced: peripheral blood. The chain has TRBV18 and TRBJ1-4; 10 bases map to TRBD1. The TCR originated in a man aged 65 to 85 with acute or convalescent COVID-19. The CDR3: CASSPGTGVEKLFF. The CDR3 DNA reads TGTGCCAGCTCACCCGGGACAGGGGTCGAAAAACTGTTTTTT.